One TCR beta chain is described in this entry. Antigen unknown. The data stem from a study of monozygotic twins with cystic fibrosis. Notes on the study in general: In 13 of 16 pairs, V gene usage was closest to the co-twin's. Age, concordance and disease severity did not associate with shared CDR3 numbers. Nucleotide-identical clonotype sharing was significantly higher within monozygotic CF twin pairs than between unrelated CF individuals. Clonality was generally low (median approximately 0.009), higher in the most severe patients.

CDR3 size: 14 residues. Trimming left V 6 bases short and J 7 bases short, with 19 bases between. CDR1 is SQVTM, CDR2 ANQGSEA, per germline. Profiled with immunoSEQ multiplex PCR; TCRdb holds only in-frame clones, not every one. The table includes around 27,000 clones, approximately 96% detected once. The chain has TRBV29-1 and TRBJ2-1; perhaps TRBD2 as D (6 bases). The sample consisted of blood. The origin of this receptor is a girl aged 2 to 9 with cystic fibrosis. CDR3 coding DNA: TGCAGCGTCGGAGGGACTCTAACCCGGAATGAGCAGTTCTTC. It translates to CSVGGTLTRNEQFF.